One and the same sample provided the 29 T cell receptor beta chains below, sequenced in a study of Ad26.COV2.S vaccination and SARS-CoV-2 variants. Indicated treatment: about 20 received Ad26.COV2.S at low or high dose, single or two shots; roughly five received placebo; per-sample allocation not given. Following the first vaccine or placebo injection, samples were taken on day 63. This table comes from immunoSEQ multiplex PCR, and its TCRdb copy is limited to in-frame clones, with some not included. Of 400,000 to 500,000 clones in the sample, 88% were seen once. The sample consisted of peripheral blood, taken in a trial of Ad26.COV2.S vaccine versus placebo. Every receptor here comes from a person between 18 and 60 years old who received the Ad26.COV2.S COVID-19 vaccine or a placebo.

The CDR3: CASSFGGGGMIETQYF. DNA for the CDR3: TGTGCCAGCAGTTTTGGGGGAGGGGGGATGATCGAGACCCAGTACTTC. The chain recombines TRBV28 with TRBJ2-5; a weak D match, TRBD2 (7 bases). Trimming left V 3 bases short and J 5 bases short, with 19 bases between. Germline values: CDR1 MDHEN, CDR2 SYDVKM. The length of the CDR3 is 16 residues. The whole variable domain, remainder taken from reference TRBV28 and TRBJ2-5, is DVKVTQSSRYLVKRTGEKVFLECVQDMDHENMFWYRQDPGLGLRLIYFSYDVKMKEKGDIPEGYSVSREKKERFSLILESASTNQTSMYLCASSFGGGGMIETQYFGPGTRLLVL.

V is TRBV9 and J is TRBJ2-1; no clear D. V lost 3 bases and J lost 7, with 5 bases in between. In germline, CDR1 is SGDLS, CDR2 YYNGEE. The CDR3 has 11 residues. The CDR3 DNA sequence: TGTGCCAGCAGCGCCGGGAATGAGCAGTTCTTC. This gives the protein CASSAGNEQFF.

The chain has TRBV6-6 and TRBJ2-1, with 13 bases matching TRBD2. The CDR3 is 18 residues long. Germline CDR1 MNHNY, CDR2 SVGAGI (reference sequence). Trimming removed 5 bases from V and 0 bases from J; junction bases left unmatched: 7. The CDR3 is CASSQTTSGGSSYNEQFF. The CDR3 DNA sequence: TGTGCCAGCAGTCAAACGACTAGCGGGGGGTCCTCCTACAATGAGCAGTTCTTC.

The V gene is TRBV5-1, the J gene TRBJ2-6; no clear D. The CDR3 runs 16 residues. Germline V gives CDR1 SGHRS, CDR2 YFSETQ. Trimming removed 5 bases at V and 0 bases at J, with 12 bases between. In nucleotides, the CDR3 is TGCGCCAGCAGTTCCGCCCCACTCTCTGGGGCCAACGTCCTGACTTTC. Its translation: CASSSAPLSGANVLTF. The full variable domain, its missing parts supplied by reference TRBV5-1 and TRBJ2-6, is KAGVTQTPRYLIKTRGQQVTLSCSPISGHRSVSWYQQTPGQGLQFLFEYFSETQRNKGNFPGRFSGRQFSNSRSEMNVSTLELGDSALYLCASSSAPLSGANVLTFGAGSRLTVL.

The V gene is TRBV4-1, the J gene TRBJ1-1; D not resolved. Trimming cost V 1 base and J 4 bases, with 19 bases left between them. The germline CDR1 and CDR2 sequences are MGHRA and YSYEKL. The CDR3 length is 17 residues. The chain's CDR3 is CASSQAVWRFSTTEAFF. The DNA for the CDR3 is TGCGCCAGCAGCCAAGCTGTGTGGAGATTTTCGACCACTGAAGCTTTCTTT.

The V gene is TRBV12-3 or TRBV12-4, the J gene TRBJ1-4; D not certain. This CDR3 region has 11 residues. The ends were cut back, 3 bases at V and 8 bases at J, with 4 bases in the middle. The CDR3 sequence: CASSLSEKLFF. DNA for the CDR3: TGTGCCAGCAGTTTGAGCGAAAAACTGTTTTTT.

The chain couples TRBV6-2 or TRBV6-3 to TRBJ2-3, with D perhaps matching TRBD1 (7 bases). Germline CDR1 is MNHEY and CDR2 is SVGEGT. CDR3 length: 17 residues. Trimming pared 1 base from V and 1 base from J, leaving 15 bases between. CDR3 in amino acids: CASSYLAGQIGTDTQYF. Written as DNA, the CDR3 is TGTGCCAGCAGTTACTTGGCGGGACAGATCGGCACAGATACGCAGTATTTT.

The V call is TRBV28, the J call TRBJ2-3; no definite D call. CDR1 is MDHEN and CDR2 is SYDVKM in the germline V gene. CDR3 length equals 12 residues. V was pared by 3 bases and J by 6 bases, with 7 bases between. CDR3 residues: CASSLPGDTQYF. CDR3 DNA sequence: TGTGCCAGCAGTTTGCCCGGGGATACGCAGTATTTT.

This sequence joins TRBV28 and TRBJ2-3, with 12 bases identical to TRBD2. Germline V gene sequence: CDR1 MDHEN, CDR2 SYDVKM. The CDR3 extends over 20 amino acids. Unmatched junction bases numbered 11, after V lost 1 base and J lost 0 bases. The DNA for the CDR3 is TGTGCCAGCAGTTTATCTAAAGTACTAGCGGGGGGAACTAGCACAGATACGCAGTATTTT. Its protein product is CASSLSKVLAGGTSTDTQYF.

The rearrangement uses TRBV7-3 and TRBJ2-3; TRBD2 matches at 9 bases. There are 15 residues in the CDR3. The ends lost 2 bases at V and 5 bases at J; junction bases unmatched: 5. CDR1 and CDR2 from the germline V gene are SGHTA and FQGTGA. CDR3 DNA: TGTGCCAGCAGCTTAGGAGTAGCGGGGGTAGATACGCAGTATTTT. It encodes CASSLGVAGVDTQYF. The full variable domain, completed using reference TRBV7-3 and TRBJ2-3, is GAGVSQTPSNKVTEKGKYVELRCDPISGHTALYWYRQSLGQGPEFLIYFQGTGAADDSGLPNDRFFAVRPEGSVSTLKIQRTERGDSAVYLCASSLGVAGVDTQYFGPGTRLTVL.

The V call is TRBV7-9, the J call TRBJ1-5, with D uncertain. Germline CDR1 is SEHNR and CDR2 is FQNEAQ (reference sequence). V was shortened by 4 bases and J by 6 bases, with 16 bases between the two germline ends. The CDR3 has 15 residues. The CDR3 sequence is CASSSLGGLGQPQHF. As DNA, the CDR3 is TGTGCCAGCAGCTCCCTAGGCGGGTTGGGTCAGCCCCAGCATTTT.

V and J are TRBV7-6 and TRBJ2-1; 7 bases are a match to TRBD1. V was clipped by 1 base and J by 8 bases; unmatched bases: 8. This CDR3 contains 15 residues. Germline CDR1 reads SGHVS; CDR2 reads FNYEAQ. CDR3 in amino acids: CASSLGQGVRDEQFF. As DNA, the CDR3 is TGTGCCAGCAGCTTAGGTCAGGGGGTGAGAGATGAGCAGTTCTTC.

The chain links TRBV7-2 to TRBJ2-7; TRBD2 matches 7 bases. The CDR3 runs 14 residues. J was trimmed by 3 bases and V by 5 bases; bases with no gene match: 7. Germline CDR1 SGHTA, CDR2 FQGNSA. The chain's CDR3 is CASSPQGGSYEQYF. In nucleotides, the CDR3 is TGTGCCAGCAGCCCCCAGGGAGGGAGCTACGAGCAGTACTTC.

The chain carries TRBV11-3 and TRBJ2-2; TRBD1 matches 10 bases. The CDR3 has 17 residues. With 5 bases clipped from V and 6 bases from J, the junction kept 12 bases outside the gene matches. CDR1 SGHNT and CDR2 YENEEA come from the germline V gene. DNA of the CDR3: TGTGCCAGCAGCCAGACTCGACAGGGGGCGCTTTCCGGGGAGCTGTTTTTT. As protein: CASSQTRQGALSGELFF.

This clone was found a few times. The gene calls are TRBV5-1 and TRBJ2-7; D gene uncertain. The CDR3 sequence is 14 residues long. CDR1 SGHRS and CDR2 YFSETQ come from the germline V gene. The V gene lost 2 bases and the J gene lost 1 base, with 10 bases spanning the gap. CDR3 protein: CASSFSAQSYEQYF. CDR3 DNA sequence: TGCGCCAGCAGCTTTTCGGCACAGTCCTACGAGCAGTACTTC.

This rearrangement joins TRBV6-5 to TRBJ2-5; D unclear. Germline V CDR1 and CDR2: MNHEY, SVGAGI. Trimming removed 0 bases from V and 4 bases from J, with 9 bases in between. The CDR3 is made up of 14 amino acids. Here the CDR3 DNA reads TGTGCCAGCAGTTACTCCCTTAGGCCAGAGACCCAGTACTTC. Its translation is CASSYSLRPETQYF.

CDR3 loop: CASRGDPNEKLFF. Here the CDR3 DNA reads TGTGCCAGCAGGGGGGACCCTAATGAAAAACTGTTTTTT. The V gene is TRBV25-1, the J gene TRBJ1-4, with D possibly TRBD1 on 5 matching bases. CDR3 length: 13 residues. The V end lost 6 bases, the J end lost 3 bases, and 8 bases lay between the germline ends. From germline, CDR1 is MGHDK and CDR2 SYGVNS.

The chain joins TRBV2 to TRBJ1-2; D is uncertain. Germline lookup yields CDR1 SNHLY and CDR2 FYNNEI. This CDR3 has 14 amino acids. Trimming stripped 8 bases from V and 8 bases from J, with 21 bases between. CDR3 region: CASPKWAPRGGYTF. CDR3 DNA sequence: TGTGCCAGCCCTAAGTGGGCGCCTAGAGGAGGCTACACCTTC.

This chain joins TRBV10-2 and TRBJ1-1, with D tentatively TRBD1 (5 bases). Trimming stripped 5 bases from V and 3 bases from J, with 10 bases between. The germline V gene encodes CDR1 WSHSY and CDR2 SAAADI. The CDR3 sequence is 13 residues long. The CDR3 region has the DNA TGCGCCAGCAGTAAAGGGGTGGACACTGAAGCTTTCTTT. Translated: CASSKGVDTEAFF.

The chain's CDR3 is CASSQDLGKEAFF. For the CDR3, the DNA is TGCGCCAGCAGCCAAGATCTGGGTAAAGAAGCTTTCTTT. The chain has TRBV4-3 and TRBJ1-1; D not certain. This CDR3 has 13 residues. V lost 0 bases to trimming and J lost 8 bases, with 10 bases between them. In germline, CDR1 is LGHNA, CDR2 YSLEER.

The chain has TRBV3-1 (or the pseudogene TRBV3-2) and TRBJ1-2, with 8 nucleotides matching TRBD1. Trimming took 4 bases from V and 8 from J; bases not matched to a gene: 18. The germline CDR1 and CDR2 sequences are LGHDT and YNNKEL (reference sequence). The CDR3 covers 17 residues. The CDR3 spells CASSPLPTAGGAGGYTF. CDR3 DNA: TGTGCCAGCAGCCCTCTCCCCACAGCAGGGGGCGCGGGGGGCTACACCTTC.

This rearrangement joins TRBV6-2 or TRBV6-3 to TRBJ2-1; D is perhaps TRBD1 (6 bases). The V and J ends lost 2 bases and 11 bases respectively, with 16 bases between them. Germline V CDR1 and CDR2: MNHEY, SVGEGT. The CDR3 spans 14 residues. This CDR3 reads CASSYAGQGFKQFF. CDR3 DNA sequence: TGTGCCAGCAGTTACGCGGGTCAGGGGTTTAAGCAGTTCTTC.

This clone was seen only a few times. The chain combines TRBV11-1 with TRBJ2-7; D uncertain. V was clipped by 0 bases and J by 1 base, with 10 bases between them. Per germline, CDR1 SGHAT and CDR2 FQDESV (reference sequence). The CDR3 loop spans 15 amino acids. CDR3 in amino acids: CASSLAAGRSYEQYF. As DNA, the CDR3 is TGTGCCAGCAGCTTAGCCGCAGGTAGGTCCTACGAGCAGTACTTC.

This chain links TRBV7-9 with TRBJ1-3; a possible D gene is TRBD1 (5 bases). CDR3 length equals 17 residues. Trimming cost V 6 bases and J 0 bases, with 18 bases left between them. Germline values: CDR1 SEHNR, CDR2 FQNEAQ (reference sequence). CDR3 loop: CASSRGAGRFSGNTIYF. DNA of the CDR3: TGTGCCAGCAGTCGAGGGGCCGGAAGGTTCTCTGGAAACACCATATATTTT.

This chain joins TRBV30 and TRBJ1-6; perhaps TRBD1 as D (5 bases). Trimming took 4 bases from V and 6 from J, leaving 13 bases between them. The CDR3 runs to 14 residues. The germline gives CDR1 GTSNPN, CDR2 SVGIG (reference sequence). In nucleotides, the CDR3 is TGTGCCTGGAAGGTTCCAGGGCGTAATTCACCCCTCCACTTT. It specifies CAWKVPGRNSPLHF. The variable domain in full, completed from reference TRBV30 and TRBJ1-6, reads SQTIHQWPATLVQPVGSPLSLECTVEGTSNPNLYWYRQAAGRGLQLLFYSVGIGQISSEVPQNLSASRPQDRQFILSSKKLLLSDSGFYLCAWKVPGRNSPLHFGNGTRLTVT.

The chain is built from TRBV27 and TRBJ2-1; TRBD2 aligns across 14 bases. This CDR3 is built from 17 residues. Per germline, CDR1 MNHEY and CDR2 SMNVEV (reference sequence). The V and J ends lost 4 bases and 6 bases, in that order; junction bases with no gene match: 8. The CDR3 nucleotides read TGTGCCAGCAGTTCTGGACTAGCGGGGGGCCCGGGCAATGAGCAGTTCTTC. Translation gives CASSSGLAGGPGNEQFF.

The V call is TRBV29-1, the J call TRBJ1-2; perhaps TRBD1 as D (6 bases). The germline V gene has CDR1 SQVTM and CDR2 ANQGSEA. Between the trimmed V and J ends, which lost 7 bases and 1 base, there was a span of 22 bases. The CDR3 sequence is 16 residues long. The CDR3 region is CSDMGGWDTDNYGYTF. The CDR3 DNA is TGCAGCGATATGGGGGGATGGGACACAGATAACTATGGCTACACCTTC.

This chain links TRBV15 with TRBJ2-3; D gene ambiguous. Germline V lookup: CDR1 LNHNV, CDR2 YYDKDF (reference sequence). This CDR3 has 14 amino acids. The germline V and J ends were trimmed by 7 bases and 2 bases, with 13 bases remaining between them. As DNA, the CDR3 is TGTGCCACCAAGGGTCAGATAGTCACAGATACGCAGTATTTT. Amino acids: CATKGQIVTDTQYF.

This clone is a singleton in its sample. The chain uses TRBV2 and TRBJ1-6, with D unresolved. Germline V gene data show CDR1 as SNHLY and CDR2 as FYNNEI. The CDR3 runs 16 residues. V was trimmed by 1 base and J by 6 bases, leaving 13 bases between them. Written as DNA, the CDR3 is TGTGCCAGCAGTGAAGGCCCGAGCTTTGGTAATTCACCCCTCCACTTT. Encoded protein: CASSEGPSFGNSPLHF.